A single sample gave rise to the 25 T cell receptor beta chains below, sequenced in a study of T cell responses to AZD1222 COVID-19 vaccine. This table comes from immunoSEQ multiplex PCR, and its TCRdb copy is limited to in-frame clones, with some not included. Among 55,000 to 65,000 clones listed, nearly 90% were seen once. The sample was peripheral blood, taken 28 days after the second AZD1222 dose. Every receptor here comes from an adult who received the AZD1222 COVID-19 vaccine.

To note about this clone: Different DNA sequences within this sample yield the same CDR3. The J gene is TRBJ1-1, the V gene TRBV5-1; D remains unclear. The germline V and J ends were trimmed by 0 bases and 1 base, with 7 bases remaining between them. The germline V gene has CDR1 SGHRS and CDR2 YFSETQ. The CDR3 contains 14 residues. The CDR3 nucleotides are TGCGCCAGCAGCTTGGAAAGCCGGAACACTGAAGCTTTCTTT. Amino acids: CASSLESRNTEAFF.

The chain joins TRBV12-5 to TRBJ1-1, with D possibly being TRBD1 (6 bases). Germline assignment: CDR1 LGHNT and CDR2 FRNRAP. This CDR3 region has 12 residues. V lost 8 bases and J lost 4, with 11 bases in between. CDR3 coding DNA: TGTGCTAGTCGAGGAGGGGGCACTGAAGCTTTCTTT. Residues: CASRGGGTEAFF.

This chain joins TRBV28 and TRBJ1-6, with a possible D match to TRBD1 (5 bases). Germline V gives CDR1 MDHEN, CDR2 SYDVKM. V was shortened by 6 bases and J by 0 bases, with 9 bases between the two germline ends. This CDR3 spans 15 amino acids. CDR3 in DNA: TGTGCCAGCAGCTCAGGGAGCTCCTATAATTCACCCCTCCACTTT. This sequence encodes CASSSGSSYNSPLHF.

The chain couples TRBV19 to TRBJ2-2; D gene ambiguous. The CDR3 runs to 15 residues. V was pared by 3 bases and J by 3 bases, with 11 bases between. The germline V gene has CDR1 LNHDA and CDR2 SQIVND (reference sequence). The CDR3 region is CASSISQSYTGELFF. The CDR3 DNA sequence: TGTGCCAGTAGTATCAGCCAGTCCTACACCGGGGAGCTGTTTTTT.

V gene TRBV19 combines with J gene TRBJ1-1, with D possibly TRBD1 on 6 matching bases. Germline V gene lookup returns CDR1 LNHDA and CDR2 SQIVND (reference sequence). V shed 4 bases and J shed 5 bases, with 14 bases lying between them. This CDR3 region has 14 residues. The CDR3 coding sequence is TGTGCCAGTAGTACTACTCGGGGGGCGACTGAAGCTTTCTTT. This gives the protein CASSTTRGATEAFF. Full variable domain (outside the CDR3, taken from reference TRBV19 and TRBJ1-1): DGGITQSPKYLFRKEGQNVTLSCEQNLNHDAMYWYRQDPGQGLRLIYYSQIVNDFQKGDIAEGYSVSREKKESFPLTVTSAQKNPTAFYLCASSTTRGATEAFFGQGTRLTVV.

In this sample, this clone turned up a few times. This chain joins TRBV7-2 and TRBJ2-7; 10 positions match TRBD2. V lost 4 bases and J lost 3; bases outside the gene matches: 9. Per germline, CDR1 SGHTA and CDR2 FQGNSA. The length of the CDR3 is 16 residues. The CDR3 region is CASSYHGLAGVYEQYF. Here the CDR3 DNA reads TGTGCCAGCAGCTATCACGGGCTAGCGGGAGTCTACGAGCAGTACTTC.

The chain recombines TRBV5-5 with TRBJ1-5; 7 bases match TRBD1. This CDR3 region has 16 residues. CDR1 SGHKS and CDR2 YYEKEE come from the germline V gene (reference sequence). Germline trimming cut 4 bases from V and 1 base from J; bases unmatched to any gene: 8. In DNA form, the CDR3 reads TGTGCCAGCAGCCCCTCCACAGGGGTGAGCAATCAGCCCCAGCATTTT. It is translated as CASSPSTGVSNQPQHF.

This sequence joins TRBV5-5 and TRBJ2-7; D is unresolved. CDR1 and CDR2 (germline): SGHKS, YYEKEE (reference sequence). The CDR3 totals 15 residues. V was pared by 2 bases and J by 2 bases, with 14 bases between. CDR3 bases: TGTGCCAGCAGCTTTACCCCTCTAGGGACCTACGAGCAGTACTTC. It encodes CASSFTPLGTYEQYF.

The chain combines TRBV27 with TRBJ2-5; 9 positions agree with TRBD1. Germline loops: CDR1 MNHEY, CDR2 SMNVEV (reference sequence). After removal of 8 bases from V and 2 bases from J, the junction contained 9 bases not matched to a gene. The CDR3 spans 15 residues. Written as DNA, the CDR3 is TGTGCCAGCCATATACAGGGGGCGGGTCAAGAGACCCAGTACTTC. Protein sequence: CASHIQGAGQETQYF.

V and J are TRBV19 and TRBJ1-3; D not resolved. The CDR3 consists of 15 residues. Germline V gene lookup returns CDR1 LNHDA and CDR2 SQIVND (reference sequence). The V gene lost 6 bases and the J gene lost 2 bases, with 14 bases spanning the gap. CDR3 region: CASRPKGGPGNTIYF. DNA of the CDR3: TGTGCCAGTAGGCCGAAAGGAGGTCCTGGAAACACCATATATTTT.

The V and J genes are TRBV6-5 and TRBJ2-7; the match to TRBD1 covers 11 bases. V shed 10 bases, J shed 4 bases, and the junction held 9 bases outside the gene matches. This CDR3 contains 14 residues. The germline gives CDR1 MNHEY, CDR2 SVGAGI. The CDR3 sequence is CATMAGQGGYEQYF. CDR3 DNA: TGTGCCACCATGGCGGGACAGGGGGGGTACGAGCAGTACTTC.

The V and J genes are TRBV21-1 and TRBJ2-7; the D segment call TRBD2 is taken from the table without a DNA check. TRBV21-1 is deemed a pseudogene. The CDR3 is made up of 16 amino acids. CDR3 DNA: TGTGCCAGCAGCATTCGCACGGGGGTCGAGTGCTACGAGCAGTACTTC. Encoded protein: CASSIRTGVECYEQYF.

The chain couples TRBV9 to TRBJ2-2; D is perhaps TRBD2 (5 bases). The CDR3 contains 14 residues. V was trimmed by 0 bases and J by 8 bases, leaving 11 bases between them. CDR1 and CDR2 (germline): SGDLS, YYNGEE. The CDR3 protein is CASSVAEGVGELFF. CDR3 nucleotide sequence: TGTGCCAGCAGCGTAGCCGAGGGCGTAGGGGAGCTGTTTTTT. Combining the CDR3 with reference TRBV9 and TRBJ2-2 gives the whole variable domain DSGVTQTPKHLITATGQRVTLRCSPRSGDLSVYWYQQSLDQGLQFLIQYYNGEERAKGNILERFSAQQFPDLHSELNLSSLELGDSALYFCASSVAEGVGELFFGEGSRLTVL.

V usage is TRBV4-1 and J usage is TRBJ2-1, with D possibly TRBD2 on 5 matching bases. V dropped 0 bases and J dropped 14 bases, with 11 bases sitting between them. Germline V CDR1 and CDR2: MGHRA, YSYEKL. The CDR3 has 12 amino acids. CDR3 sequence: CASSQDTGSEFF. The CDR3 DNA reads as TGCGCCAGCAGCCAAGATACGGGGTCAGAGTTCTTC.

The J gene is TRBJ1-1, the V gene TRBV9; no reliable D call. The CDR3 runs 13 residues. V gave up 1 base and J gave up 6 bases, with 10 bases separating them. The V gene's germline CDR1 is SGDLS and CDR2 YYNGEE. The CDR3 sequence is CASSVQAGAEAFF. The CDR3 DNA follows: TGTGCCAGCAGCGTACAGGCCGGCGCTGAAGCTTTCTTT.

The chain recombines TRBV5-6 with TRBJ2-5; TRBD2 matches 14 bases. V trimming: 2 bases; J trimming: 7 bases; junction bases outside the gene matches: 4. This CDR3 comprises 15 residues. CDR1 and CDR2 (germline): SGHDT, YYEEEE. The CDR3 spells CASSFGTSGSGTQYF. Here the CDR3 DNA reads TGTGCCAGCAGCTTTGGGACTAGCGGGAGTGGGACCCAGTACTTC.

V and J are TRBV23-1 and TRBJ2-7; D unclear. TRBV23-1 is an ORF for which the function is uncertain. V was trimmed by 0 bases and J by 2 bases, leaving 11 bases between them. This CDR3 has 15 amino acids. In DNA, the CDR3 is TGCGCCAGCAGTCAATCGGTGACCGGGCCCTACGAGCAGTACTTC. Its translation: CASSQSVTGPYEQYF.

This chain uses TRBV29-1 with TRBJ2-7; D is uncertain. This CDR3 is built from 13 residues. V dropped 4 bases and J dropped 2 bases, with 12 bases sitting between them. The germline CDR1 and CDR2 sequences are SQVTM and ANQGSEA. CDR3: CSVVPPVTYEQYF. The DNA for the CDR3 is TGCAGCGTTGTCCCGCCCGTTACCTACGAGCAGTACTTC.

V gene TRBV9 combines with J gene TRBJ1-1, with D possibly matching TRBD1 (6 bases). Germline CDR1 SGDLS, CDR2 YYNGEE. Deletions cut 0 bases from V and 5 bases from J, with 11 bases between. The CDR3 consists of 14 residues. The CDR3 is CASSVGGLGTEAFF. The CDR3 nucleotides are TGTGCCAGCAGCGTAGGGGGGCTAGGGACTGAAGCTTTCTTT.

The V call is TRBV5-1, the J call TRBJ2-1; TRBD2 aligns across 7 bases. The CDR3 is made up of 15 amino acids. CDR1 SGHRS and CDR2 YFSETQ come from the germline V gene. Trimming removed 4 bases from V and 2 bases from J; junction bases left unmatched: 6. The DNA for the CDR3 is TGCGCCAGCAGCCCCGGACTAGAAGCCTACAATGAGCAGTTCTTC. The encoded protein is CASSPGLEAYNEQFF.

The chain joins TRBV28 to TRBJ2-1, with 8 bases fitting TRBD2. Germline CDR1 is MDHEN and CDR2 is SYDVKM. V lost 10 bases, J lost 8 bases, and 16 bases stayed unmatched. The CDR3 is 15 residues long. CDR3 sequence: CATQPPNGGDDEQFF. CDR3 in DNA: TGTGCCACTCAGCCTCCCAACGGGGGGGACGATGAGCAGTTCTTC.

This chain joins TRBV18 and TRBJ1-1, with D perhaps TRBD1 (5 bases). V lost 2 bases and J 7 bases, leaving 20 bases between the germline ends. Germline loops: CDR1 KGHSH, CDR2 LQKENI. This CDR3 is 16 amino acids long. CDR3 sequence (DNA): TGTGCCAGCTCACCAGGTTGGAAGGTCCCTACAGGTGAAGCTTTCTTT. This gives the protein CASSPGWKVPTGEAFF.

This clone has a single count. V usage is TRBV5-6 and J usage is TRBJ1-5; 7 bases are a match to TRBD1. Germline CDR1 is SGHDT and CDR2 is YYEEEE. This CDR3 comprises 15 residues. Unmatched junction bases numbered 7, after V lost 4 bases and J lost 3 bases. The DNA for the CDR3 is TGTGCCAGCAGCCGCAGGGGGAACATCAATCAGCCCCAGCATTTT. Its protein is CASSRRGNINQPQHF.

The chain links TRBV7-3 to TRBJ2-3; tentative D call: TRBD2 (6 bases). In germline, CDR1 is SGHTA, CDR2 FQGTGA. V was shortened by 5 bases and J by 3 bases, with 15 bases between the two germline ends. This CDR3 has 15 residues. The CDR3 spells CASSAAPTRTDTQYF. CDR3 bases: TGTGCCAGCAGCGCGGCCCCGACTAGAACAGATACGCAGTATTTT.

V usage is TRBV7-2 and J usage is TRBJ2-1; 11 bases line up with TRBD2. CDR3 length: 17 residues. Trimming at V came to 3 bases and at J to 5 bases, leaving 9 bases not matched to a gene. Germline CDR1 and CDR2: SGHTA and FQGNSA. The DNA of the CDR3 is TGTGCCAGCAGCTTTCGGCCCGGGACTAGCGGACACAATGAGCAGTTCTTC. Protein: CASSFRPGTSGHNEQFF.